A single sample gave rise to the 8 T cell receptor beta chains below, sequenced in a study of T cell repertoires in cytomegalovirus infection. Each CDR3 protein is one row after TCRdb ran MiXCR on the reads. The sample holds 230,000 or so distinct CDR3 sequences, about 18% seen once. The sequenced material came from CD8+ T cells from PBMCs. Receptors originate from a human donor in good health (CMV status not recorded). Some clones in this sample may be carry-over from other donors' samples.

The chain carries TRBV24-1 and TRBJ2-1, with 9 bases identical to TRBD1. J lost 8 bases, V lost 5 bases, and 6 bases had no gene match. Looked up from germline, CDR1 is KGHDR and CDR2 is SFDVKD. The CDR3 loop spans 14 amino acids. This CDR3 reads CATSAGTGWDEQFF. CDR3 nucleotide sequence: TGTGCCACCAGTGCCGGGACAGGGTGGGATGAGCAGTTCTTC.

This clonotype was found many times. V and J are TRBV7-6 and TRBJ2-3; 7 positions agree with TRBD2. Germline CDR1 and CDR2: SGHVS and FNYEAQ. The CDR3 consists of 14 residues. With V trimmed by 5 bases and J by 4 bases, 6 bases remained unmatched. The CDR3 DNA follows: TGTGCCAGCAGCAGACTAGCTGGCCCAGATACGCAGTATTTT. This sequence encodes CASSRLAGPDTQYF.

This clonotype turned up a few times. The gene calls are TRBV9 and TRBJ1-1, with TRBD1 as a possible D gene (5 bases). The CDR3 totals 12 residues. The V end lost 0 bases, the J end lost 6 bases, and 6 bases lay between the germline ends. The germline CDR1 and CDR2 sequences are SGDLS and YYNGEE. The CDR3 DNA is TGTGCCAGCAGCGTAGGGGGGGCTGAAGCTTTCTTT. Translation gives CASSVGGAEAFF.

This clonotype was found a few times. This sequence joins TRBV6-2 or TRBV6-3 and TRBJ2-1; 10 bases align to TRBD1. CDR1 is MNHEY and CDR2 is SVGEGT in the germline V gene. The V gene end was trimmed by 6 bases and the J gene end by 8 bases; junction bases not matched to a gene: 10. This CDR3 region has 15 residues. CDR3 sequence: CASRVGDRGYDEQFF. The DNA of the CDR3 is TGTGCCAGCAGGGTAGGGGACAGGGGCTATGATGAGCAGTTCTTC.

This clonotype was observed a handful of times. The chain links TRBV2 to TRBJ2-7; D is undetermined. CDR3 length: 12 amino acids. The germline V gene has CDR1 SNHLY and CDR2 FYNNEI. V gave up 4 bases and J gave up 3 bases, with 7 bases separating them. CDR3 bases: TGTGCCAGCAGTGCTGCCATCTACGAGCAGTACTTC. Amino acids: CASSAAIYEQYF. The full variable domain, completed using reference TRBV2 and TRBJ2-7, is EPEVTQTPSHQVTQMGQEVILRCVPISNHLYFYWYRQILGQKVEFLVSFYNNEISEKSEIFDDQFSVERPDGSNFTLKIRSTKLEDSAMYFCASSAAIYEQYFGPGTRLTVT.

This clonotype was found a few times. The gene calls are TRBV5-1 and TRBJ2-5; D not certain. Trimming cost V 0 bases and J 4 bases, with 10 bases left between them. The CDR3 loop spans 14 amino acids. Germline values: CDR1 SGHRS, CDR2 YFSETQ. As DNA, the CDR3 is TGCGCCAGCAGCTTGGCCGTAGCTCGAGAGACCCAGTACTTC. It specifies CASSLAVARETQYF.

J is TRBJ2-3 and V is TRBV28; the D gene is possibly TRBD2 (5 bases). From germline, CDR1 is MDHEN and CDR2 SYDVKM. This CDR3 has 11 residues. Trimming pared 6 bases from V and 8 bases from J, leaving 9 bases between. The CDR3 loop is CASSYSGTQYF. The CDR3, as DNA: TGTGCCAGCAGCTACAGCGGTACGCAGTATTTT. Together with reference TRBV28 and TRBJ2-3, the CDR3 gives the full variable domain: DVKVTQSSRYLVKRTGEKVFLECVQDMDHENMFWYRQDPGLGLRLIYFSYDVKMKEKGDIPEGYSVSREKKERFSLILESASTNQTSMYLCASSYSGTQYFGPGTRLTVL.

V gene TRBV28 combines with J gene TRBJ1-1; no clear D gene. The CDR3 has 15 amino acids. V lost 8 bases to trimming and J lost 0 bases, with 16 bases between them. The V gene's germline CDR1 is MDHEN and CDR2 SYDVKM. Written as DNA, the CDR3 is TGTGCCAGCGAATCGGGGTCTACCATGAACACTGAAGCTTTCTTT. Protein: CASESGSTMNTEAFF.